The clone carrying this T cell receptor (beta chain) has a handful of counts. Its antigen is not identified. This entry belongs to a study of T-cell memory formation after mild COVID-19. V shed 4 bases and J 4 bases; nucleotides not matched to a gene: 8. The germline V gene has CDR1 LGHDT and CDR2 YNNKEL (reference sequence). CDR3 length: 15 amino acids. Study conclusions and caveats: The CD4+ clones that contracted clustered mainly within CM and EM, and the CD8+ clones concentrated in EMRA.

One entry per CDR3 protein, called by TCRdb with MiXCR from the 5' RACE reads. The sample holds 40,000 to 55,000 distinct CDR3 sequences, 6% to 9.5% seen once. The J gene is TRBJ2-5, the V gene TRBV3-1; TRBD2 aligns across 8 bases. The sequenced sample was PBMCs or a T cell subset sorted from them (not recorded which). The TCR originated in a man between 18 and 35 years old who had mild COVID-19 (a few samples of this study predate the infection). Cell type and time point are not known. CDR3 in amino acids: CASSLQSGGGETQYF. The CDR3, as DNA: TGTGCCAGCAGCCTTCAAAGCGGGGGCGGAGAGACCCAGTACTTC.